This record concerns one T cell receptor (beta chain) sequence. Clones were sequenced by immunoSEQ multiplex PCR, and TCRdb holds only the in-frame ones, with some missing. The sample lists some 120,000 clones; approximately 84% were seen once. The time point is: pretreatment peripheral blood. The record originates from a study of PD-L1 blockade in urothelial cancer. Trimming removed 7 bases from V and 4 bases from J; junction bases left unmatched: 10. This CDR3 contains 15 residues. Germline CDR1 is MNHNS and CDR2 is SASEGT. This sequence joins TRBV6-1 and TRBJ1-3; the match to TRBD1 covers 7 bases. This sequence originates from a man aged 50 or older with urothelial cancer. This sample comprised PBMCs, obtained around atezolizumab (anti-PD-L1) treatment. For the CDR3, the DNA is TGTGCCAGCACTACGACCGGGACAGAAGGAAACACCATATATTTT. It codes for CASTTTGTEGNTIYF.